The rows below give T cell receptor beta chains drawn from one sample of a study of shared clonotypes between healthy human individuals. Some clones are missing from TCRdb's copy, which holds only in-frame ones; the method was immunoSEQ multiplex PCR. The table shows some 2,100,000 clones, with approximately 95% occurring only once. The source material was naive CD4+ T cells sorted from blood. Every receptor here comes from a man aged 18 to 30 in good health. CDR3s include the opening cysteine and the closing phenylalanine or tryptophan. The D gene is left open where the match is weak. Part of the rows lack a size; the others show once, few, many or a class for expanded clones.

d_gene	v_gene	abundance	j_gene	CDR3nt	CDR3aa
.	TRBV5-1	.	TRBJ2-3	TGCGCCAGCAGCTTGTTAGGGGAGAGCACAGATACGCAGTATTTT	CASSLLGESTDTQYF
.	TRBV18	.	TRBJ2-4	TGTGCCAGCTCCAAACAGGGCTTCGAAAACATTCAGTACTTC	CASSKQGFENIQYF
TRBD1	TRBV23-1	once	TRBJ1-5	TGCGCCAGCAGTCAATCGAAAGTCTGGGGTGGCAGGGGGCGAGGGGAAGGACAGCCCCAGCATTTT	CASSQSKVWGGRGRGEGQPQHF
TRBD2	TRBV11-1	.	TRBJ2-2	TGTGCCAGCAGCCTAGCGGGGACCTCCAGCGGGGAGCTGTTTTTT	CASSLAGTSSGELFF
.	TRBV7-9	.	TRBJ1-1	TGTGCCAGCACCCCAACAGTACGCCACGCTTTCTTT	CASTPTVRHAFF
.	TRBV10-2	.	TRBJ2-3	TGCGCCAGCAGTCCAGCGAGCCGCTCAGATACGCAGTATTTT	CASSPASRSDTQYF
.	TRBV6-5	.	TRBJ2-2	TGTGCCAGCAGCCGACCGGACGTAGGCACCGGGGAGCTGTTTTTT	CASSRPDVGTGELFF
.	TRBV30	.	TRBJ2-5	TGTGCCTGGAGTCTGAACCAAGAGACCCAGTACTTC	CAWSLNQETQYF
.	TRBV10-1	.	TRBJ2-2	TGCGCCAGCAGTGAATCAGGGAACACCGGGGAGCTGTTTTTT	CASSESGNTGELFF
TRBD1	TRBV5-5	.	TRBJ2-7	TGTGCCAGCAGCTTGGTAGCGACAGGGAAGTCCTACGAGCAGTACTTC	CASSLVATGKSYEQYF
.	TRBV6-6	.	TRBJ1-1	TGTGCCAGCAGCCCTCGGTCGAACTGGGCTGAAGCTTTCTTT	CASSPRSNWAEAFF
TRBD2	TRBV5-1	.	TRBJ2-5	TGCGCCAGCAGCCCAGGACTAGCGGGAGTGGCCCGAGAGACCCAGTACTTC	CASSPGLAGVARETQYF
.	TRBV6-5	.	TRBJ2-7	TGTGCCAGCACCTACTACGAGCAGTACTTC	CASTYYEQYF
.	TRBV9	.	TRBJ2-2	TGTGCCAGCAGCCCGGGACCCCGAGGCACCGGGGAGCTGTTTTTT	CASSPGPRGTGELFF
TRBD1	TRBV19	.	TRBJ2-4	TGTGCCAGTAGTCCCGGGACAGGGGGCAAAATAGCCAAAAACATTCAGTACTTC	CASSPGTGGKIAKNIQYF
.	TRBV12-5	.	TRBJ1-1	TGTGCTAGTGGTTCGGGCAGAAAGACTGAAGCTTTCTTT	CASGSGRKTEAFF
TRBD2	TRBV11-2	.	TRBJ2-3	TGTGCCAGCAGCTGGACGGCGGGAGGGCCGAGATATACGCAGTATTTT	CASSWTAGGPRYTQYF
TRBD1	TRBV5-6	once	TRBJ2-7	TGTGCCAGCAGTTTGGGACAGTACTACGAGCAGTACTTC	CASSLGQYYEQYF
.	TRBV6-5	few	TRBJ1-6	TGTGCCAGCACGCAGGGGCATAATTCACCCCTCCACTTT	CASTQGHNSPLHF
TRBD1	TRBV10-3	.	TRBJ2-7	TGTGCCATCACCGAGGGGGCGGTTGGTGAGCAGTACTTC	CAITEGAVGEQYF
TRBD1	TRBV5-6	.	TRBJ1-4	TGTGCCAGCAGCCCCGGGACAGGGGATGAAAAACTGTTTTTT	CASSPGTGDEKLFF
TRBD1	TRBV28	once	TRBJ1-2	TGTGCCAGCAGTTTAGGGGACAGGGGAGGCTACACCTTC	CASSLGDRGGYTF
TRBD2	TRBV11-2	.	TRBJ2-7	TGTGCCAGCAGCTCGACTAGCGGGAGGGCCCTCAACGAGCAGTACTTC	CASSSTSGRALNEQYF
.	TRBV28	.	TRBJ2-7	TGTGCCAGCCTCAATGGGCACGAGCAGTACTTC	CASLNGHEQYF
TRBD1	TRBV14	.	TRBJ1-1	TGTGCCAGCAGCCGGATACTAGGACAGGTGTACACTGAAGCTTTCTTT	CASSRILGQVYTEAFF
.	TRBV4-1	.	TRBJ1-4	TGCGCCAGCAGCCAAGCATGGGTAGAAAAACTGTTTTTT	CASSQAWVEKLFF
TRBD1	TRBV6-1	.	TRBJ1-1	TGTGCCAGCAGTGAAAGGGGGCTAGGGACTGAAGCTTTCTTT	CASSERGLGTEAFF
TRBD1	TRBV11-2	.	TRBJ1-6	TGTGCCAGCAGCTTAGTGAGGGACAGGAGGAAAAATTCACCCCTCCACTTT	CASSLVRDRRKNSPLHF
TRBD1	TRBV11-3	.	TRBJ2-6	TGTGCCAGCAGCCCGGGACAGGGAGAGGCTGGGGCCAACGTCCTGACTTTC	CASSPGQGEAGANVLTF
TRBD2	TRBV2	.	TRBJ2-1	TGTGCCAGCAGTGAACCTATTAGCGGGAGGCCCGACGATGAGCAGTTCTTC	CASSEPISGRPDDEQFF
.	TRBV5-6	.	TRBJ1-1	TGTGCCAGCAGCCAACCGGACAGGAACACTGAAGCTTTCTTT	CASSQPDRNTEAFF
.	TRBV7-2	.	TRBJ1-1	TGTGCCAGCAGCCCGACGGTGGGGAACACTGAAGCTTTCTTT	CASSPTVGNTEAFF
.	TRBV7-9	.	TRBJ2-7	TGTGCCAGCAGCTTAGGGCGTTTCGACGAGCAGTACTTC	CASSLGRFDEQYF
.	TRBV15	.	TRBJ1-5	TGTGCCACCAGACCCGGGGGAGGCAATCAGCCCCAGCATTTT	CATRPGGGNQPQHF
.	TRBV6-6	.	TRBJ2-7	TGTGCCAGCAGTCCGACGACCAGGGGCTCCTACGAGCAGTACTTC	CASSPTTRGSYEQYF
TRBD2	TRBV19	.	TRBJ2-1	TGTGCCAGTAGTATTGTGGCGGGAGGGCCGTATGAGCAGTTCTTC	CASSIVAGGPYEQFF
TRBD1	TRBV7-9	.	TRBJ1-6	TGTGCCAGCAGCTTAGCTTTCGGACAGGGCCATTCACCCCTCCACTTT	CASSLAFGQGHSPLHF
TRBD1	TRBV7-2	.	TRBJ1-2	TGTGCCAGCAGCTTCGGACAGGGGAACTATGGCTACACCTTC	CASSFGQGNYGYTF
TRBD1	TRBV4-1	.	TRBJ2-1	TGCGCCAGCAGGGAGACAGGGAAGGTATACAATGAGCAGTTCTTC	CASRETGKVYNEQFF
TRBD1	TRBV30	few	TRBJ1-1	TGTGCCGGCTGGGGACAGTCCGTCTCGGAAGCTTTCTTT	CAGWGQSVSEAFF
.	TRBV5-1	.	TRBJ1-2	TGCGCCAGCAGAGATGACAGTGGAAACTATGGCTACACCTTC	CASRDDSGNYGYTF
.	TRBV6-5	once	TRBJ2-7	TGTGCCAGCGGCTCCGGGGCGAGGGGGGCCTACGAGCAGTACTTC	CASGSGARGAYEQYF
TRBD1	TRBV7-2	.	TRBJ1-2	TGTGCCAGCAGCTTAGGGGACAGGGACAACTATGGCTACACCTTC	CASSLGDRDNYGYTF
TRBD1	TRBV4-1	once	TRBJ1-6	TGCGCCAGCAGCCCCGGACAGGGCGAGAATTCACCCCTCCACTTT	CASSPGQGENSPLHF
.	TRBV27	.	TRBJ2-1	TGTGCCAGCAGCTTGGGGCCAGGTTCCTACAATGAGCAGTTCTTC	CASSLGPGSYNEQFF
.	TRBV30	.	TRBJ2-3	TGTGCCTGGACGCCTAGCGTAAACACAGATACGCAGTATTTT	CAWTPSVNTDTQYF
.	TRBV7-9	.	TRBJ1-1	TGTGCCAGCAGCTTATCCGATGGGGGCATCGGGCACACTGAAGCTTTCTTT	CASSLSDGGIGHTEAFF
.	TRBV5-4	.	TRBJ2-1	TGTGCCAGCAGCTTGGTAGGAGTTAATGAGCAGTTCTTC	CASSLVGVNEQFF
.	TRBV5-1	once	TRBJ1-6	TGCGCCAGCCCCCTACGACCCGGGACGGAAAGCTCCTATAATTCACCCCTCCACTTT	CASPLRPGTESSYNSPLHF
.	TRBV28	.	TRBJ2-7	TGTGCCAGCAGTTTTGGGGCCTGGGGGACTCATGTCTCCTACGAGCAGTACTTC	CASSFGAWGTHVSYEQYF
.	TRBV5-1	.	TRBJ1-2	TGCGCCAGCAGCTTCGAACAGTCCTTTATCTATGGCTACACCTTC	CASSFEQSFIYGYTF